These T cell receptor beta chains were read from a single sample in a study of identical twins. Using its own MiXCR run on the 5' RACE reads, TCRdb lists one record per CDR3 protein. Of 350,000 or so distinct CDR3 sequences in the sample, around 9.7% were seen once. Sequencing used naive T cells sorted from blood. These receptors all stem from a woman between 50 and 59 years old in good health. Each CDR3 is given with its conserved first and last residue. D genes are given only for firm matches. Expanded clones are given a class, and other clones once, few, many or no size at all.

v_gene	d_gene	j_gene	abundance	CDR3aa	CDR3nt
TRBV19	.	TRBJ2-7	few	CASSIQEDYEQYF	TGTGCCAGTAGTATTCAAGAGGATTACGAGCAGTACTTC
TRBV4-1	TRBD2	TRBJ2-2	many	CASSQDRREGGLDTGELFF	TGCGCCAGCAGCCAAGATCGGCGGGAGGGGGGTCTTGACACCGGGGAGCTGTTTTTT
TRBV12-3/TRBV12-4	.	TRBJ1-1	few	CAISSGGTEAFF	TGTGCCATCTCGTCCGGGGGCACTGAAGCTTTCTTT
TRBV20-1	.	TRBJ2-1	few	CSARDYAGYNEQFF	TGCAGTGCTAGAGATTACGCGGGCTACAATGAGCAGTTCTTC
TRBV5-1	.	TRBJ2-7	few	CASSLIRGSLYEQYF	TGCGCCAGCAGCTTGATACGGGGGTCACTCTACGAGCAGTACTTC
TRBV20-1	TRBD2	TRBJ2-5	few	CSARDGLALGETQYF	TGCAGTGCTAGAGATGGACTAGCGCTGGGGGAGACCCAGTACTTC
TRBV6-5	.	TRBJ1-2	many	CASTGPNGGYTF	TGTGCCAGCACTGGGCCGAACGGGGGCTACACCTTC
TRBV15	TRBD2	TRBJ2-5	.	CATSLGGETQYF	TGTGCCACCAGCCTGGGGGGGGAGACCCAGTACTTC
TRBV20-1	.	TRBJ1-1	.	CSASYAGRNTEAFF	TGCAGTGCTAGTTACGCCGGACGGAACACTGAAGCTTTCTTT
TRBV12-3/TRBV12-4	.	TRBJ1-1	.	CASQDPYTEAFF	TGTGCCAGTCAGGACCCATACACTGAAGCTTTCTTT
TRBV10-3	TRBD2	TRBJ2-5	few	CAIRAGPQGETQYF	TGTGCCATCAGAGCGGGACCCCAAGGAGAGACCCAGTACTTC
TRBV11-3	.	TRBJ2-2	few	CASSLVRATGELFF	TGTGCCAGCAGCTTAGTGAGGGCCACCGGGGAGCTGTTTTTT
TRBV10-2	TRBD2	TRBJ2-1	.	CASTTPTRTSGSRGEQFF	TGCGCCAGCACCACACCCACAAGGACTAGCGGGAGCAGGGGTGAGCAGTTCTTC
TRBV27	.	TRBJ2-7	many	CASRSHVPRAGYEQYF	TGTGCCAGCAGGAGTCACGTACCGCGGGCTGGCTACGAGCAGTACTTC
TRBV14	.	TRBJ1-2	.	CASSQGTDLYGYTF	TGTGCCAGCAGCCAAGGGACGGACCTCTATGGCTACACCTTC
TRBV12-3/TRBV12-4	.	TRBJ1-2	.	CASSLARGQGSYYGYTF	TGTGCCAGCAGTTTAGCGCGAGGGCAGGGGAGTTACTATGGCTACACCTTC
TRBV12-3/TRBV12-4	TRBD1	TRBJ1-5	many	CASRYWDSRGGQPQHF	TGTGCCAGCAGATATTGGGACAGCCGAGGCGGTCAGCCCCAGCATTTT
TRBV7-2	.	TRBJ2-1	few	CASSLVSGPGDEQFF	TGTGCCAGCAGCTTGGTGAGCGGACCTGGGGATGAGCAGTTCTTC
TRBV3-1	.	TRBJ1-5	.	CASSQGAGDQPQHF	TGTGCCAGCAGCCAAGGGGCAGGGGATCAGCCCCAGCATTTT
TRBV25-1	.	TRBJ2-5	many	CASSTVGGLETQYF	TGTGCCAGCAGTACCGTCGGGGGGCTGGAGACCCAGTACTTC
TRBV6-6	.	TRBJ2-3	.	CASSYSQLNTQYF	TGTGCCAGCAGTTACTCGCAGCTAAATACGCAGTATTTT
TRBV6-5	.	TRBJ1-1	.	CASRPRGGTTEAFF	TGTGCCAGCAGACCCCGCGGGGGAACCACTGAAGCTTTCTTT
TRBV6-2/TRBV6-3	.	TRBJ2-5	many	CASSKETQYF	TGTGCCAGCAGTAAAGAGACCCAGTACTTC